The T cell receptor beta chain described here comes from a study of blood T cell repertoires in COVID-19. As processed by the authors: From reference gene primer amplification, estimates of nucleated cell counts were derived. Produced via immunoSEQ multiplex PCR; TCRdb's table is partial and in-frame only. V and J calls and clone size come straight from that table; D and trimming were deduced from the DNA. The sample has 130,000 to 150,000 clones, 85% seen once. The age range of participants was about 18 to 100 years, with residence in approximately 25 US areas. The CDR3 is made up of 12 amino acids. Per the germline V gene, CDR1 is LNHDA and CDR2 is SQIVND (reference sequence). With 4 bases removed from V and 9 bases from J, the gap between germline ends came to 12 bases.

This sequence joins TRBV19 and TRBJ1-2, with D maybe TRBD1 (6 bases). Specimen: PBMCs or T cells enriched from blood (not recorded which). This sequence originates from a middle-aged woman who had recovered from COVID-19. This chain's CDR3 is CASSTQGWSYTF. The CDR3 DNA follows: TGTGCCAGTAGTACACAGGGTTGGAGCTACACCTTC.